The subject of this entry is one TCR beta chain. Antigen specificity is unknown. The PCR had 60 Vbeta and 13 Jbeta primers. The assay was immunoSEQ multiplex PCR, and TCRdb's table has in-frame clones only and misses some. The sample records roughly 190,000 clones, almost 75% being singletons. Germline V gene sequence: CDR1 LNHDA, CDR2 SQIVND (reference sequence). The trim removed 6 bases at V and 5 bases at J, leaving 1 base unmatched. This CDR3 comprises 12 residues. This entry belongs to a study of cytomegalovirus exposure and HLA in healthy donors. The study, taken as a whole, reports: In a later analysis, a missense DCLRE1C variant was linked to TCR beta V- and J-gene trimming. HLA restriction was apparent for most CMV-associated TCR beta chains in a later analysis. Several of the most significant clusters appeared, in a later analysis, to be linked to common viral pathogens. It was likely that a cluster of highly shared sequence variants was a sequencing artifact.

The rearrangement uses TRBV19 and TRBJ2-5; 9 bases are shared with TRBD1. The material sequenced was PBMCs. This TCR was sampled from a woman in her twenties or thirties in good health and CMV-seropositive. The CDR3 spells CASRGQGETQYF. CDR3 DNA sequence: TGTGCCAGTAGGGGACAGGGTGAGACCCAGTACTTC.